These 15 T cell receptor beta chains were all obtained from the same sample, sequenced in a study of persistence of HIV-infected CD4 T cells. The immunoSEQ assay was version 4, run in survey mode. The protocol was immunoSEQ multiplex PCR, while the TCRdb copy is restricted to in-frame clones and leaves out a portion. The sample includes about 36,000 clones, around four fifths of them seen just once. An overlapping HIV-1 Gag peptide pool stimulated these cells at roughly 1 ug/peptide/mL. Memory cells lacking CD40L and CD69 with high CD45RO were sorted. The antigens these receptors bind are not known. The sequencing used cultured CD4+ T cells from PBMCs, collected from a patient who received antiretroviral therapy. The source of these receptors is an adult with HIV. The donor label of this sample is uncertain.

J is TRBJ1-1 and V is TRBV30, with D perhaps matching TRBD1 (5 bases). CDR1 is GTSNPN, CDR2 SVGIG, per germline (reference sequence). CDR3 length: 12 residues. Trimming took 2 bases from V and 8 from J, leaving 12 bases between them. CDR3 bases: TGTGCCTGGAGTTCGGGACTCAGCGAAGCTTTCTTT. Its protein is CAWSSGLSEAFF.

V and J are TRBV2 and TRBJ2-7, with TRBD1 matching 9 bases. Trimming removed 3 bases from V and 4 bases from J; junction bases left unmatched: 7. The CDR3 covers 15 residues. CDR1 is SNHLY and CDR2 is FYNNEI in the germline V gene. For the CDR3, the DNA is TGTGCCAGCAGTGATATACAGGGGGCTAGGTACGAGCAGTACTTC. Its protein product is CASSDIQGARYEQYF.

The V and J genes are TRBV12-5 and TRBJ2-1, with 9 bases that match TRBD1. After removal of 6 bases from V and 5 bases from J, the junction contained 8 bases not matched to a gene. CDR1 LGHNT and CDR2 FRNRAP come from the germline V gene. This CDR3 is built from 15 residues. CDR3 sequence: CASGGWDRADNEQFF. For the CDR3, the DNA is TGTGCTAGTGGGGGGTGGGACAGGGCTGACAATGAGCAGTTCTTC.

The V gene is TRBV5-1, the J gene TRBJ1-6; 7 positions match TRBD1. The CDR3 consists of 17 residues. J gave up 4 bases and V 4 bases, and 11 bases lay outside the gene matches. The germline gives CDR1 SGHRS, CDR2 YFSETQ. CDR3 in DNA: TGCGCCAGCAGCCGTGGGACAGCGGTTATATATAATTCACCCCTCCACTTT. It encodes CASSRGTAVIYNSPLHF.

About this clone: An end of the junction differs from the germline gene, which may be a read error. This chain uses TRBV10-2 with TRBJ2-4; 7 bases agree with TRBD1. The CDR3 spans 13 residues. Germline lookup yields CDR1 WSHSY and CDR2 SAAADI. CDR3 sequence reads: CASSQTGASRVDF. The CDR3 region has the DNA TGCGCCAGCAGTCAAACAGGGGCCTCCAGGGTGGACTTC.

This chain joins TRBV7-9 and TRBJ2-6; unclear D gene. Per the germline V gene, CDR1 is SEHNR and CDR2 is FQNEAQ (reference sequence). The CDR3 has 15 amino acids. Deletions cut 1 base from V and 0 bases from J, with 4 bases between. DNA of the CDR3: TGTGCCAGCAGCTTAGGCAGCTCTGGGGCCAACGTCCTGACTTTC. It translates to CASSLGSSGANVLTF.

This rearrangement joins TRBV29-1 to TRBJ1-6, with 7 bases that match TRBD1. J gave up 13 bases and V 7 bases, and 22 bases lay outside the gene matches. CDR1 is SQVTM and CDR2 is ANQGSEA in the germline V gene. The CDR3 contains 16 residues. Here the CDR3 DNA reads TGCAGCGCCCACCACGGACAGGTAGGAAGTCGGTCCCCCCTCCACTTT. Translated, it gives CSAHHGQVGSRSPLHF.

The V gene is TRBV28, the J gene TRBJ1-3; D is ambiguous. CDR3 length: 12 residues. Germline-derived CDR1 and CDR2 are MDHEN and SYDVKM. V lost 6 bases to trimming and J lost 2 bases, with 5 bases between them. The DNA of the CDR3 is TGTGCCAGCAGGCGTCCTGGAAACACCATATATTTT. The encoded protein is CASRRPGNTIYF.

CDR3 sequence reads: CASSSGTHNQETQYF. Here the CDR3 DNA reads TGCGCCAGCAGCTCCGGGACTCATAACCAAGAGACCCAGTACTTC. This chain joins TRBV5-1 and TRBJ2-5; tentatively, D is TRBD2 (6 bases). Trimming removed 3 bases from V and 0 bases from J, with 12 bases in between. From germline, CDR1 is SGHRS and CDR2 YFSETQ. The length of the CDR3 is 15 residues. Full variable domain (outside the CDR3, taken from reference TRBV5-1 and TRBJ2-5): KAGVTQTPRYLIKTRGQQVTLSCSPISGHRSVSWYQQTPGQGLQFLFEYFSETQRNKGNFPGRFSGRQFSNSRSEMNVSTLELGDSALYLCASSSGTHNQETQYFGPGTRLLVL.

This sequence joins TRBV6-5 and TRBJ1-2; D call uncertain. The CDR3 length is 14 residues. Trimming took off 2 bases at V and 2 bases at J, with 9 bases between the two ends. The germline V gene encodes CDR1 MNHEY and CDR2 SVGAGI. CDR3 sequence reads: CASSYTGSNYGYTF. CDR3 bases: TGTGCCAGCAGTTACACCGGGAGCAACTATGGCTACACCTTC.

The chain combines TRBV12-5 with TRBJ2-6; tentatively, D is TRBD1 (5 bases). Trimming removed 1 base from V and 0 bases from J, with 22 bases in between. The CDR3 covers 21 residues. Germline V gene lookup returns CDR1 LGHNT and CDR2 FRNRAP. The CDR3 here is CASGLGTREWQPSSGANVLTF. The CDR3 DNA sequence: TGTGCTAGTGGTTTGGGAACCAGGGAATGGCAACCTTCCTCTGGGGCCAACGTCCTGACTTTC.

The chain couples TRBV24-1 to TRBJ1-6; 7 bases align to TRBD1. This CDR3 comprises 13 residues. Trimming at V came to 8 bases and at J to 11 bases, leaving 8 bases not matched to a gene. Per germline, CDR1 KGHDR and CDR2 SFDVKD. CDR3 protein: CATNDRDGAPLHF. CDR3 nucleotide sequence: TGTGCCACCAACGACAGGGATGGGGCACCCCTCCACTTT.

The J gene is TRBJ2-3, the V gene TRBV5-4; unclear D gene. V was pared by 0 bases and J by 9 bases, with 14 bases between. The CDR3 is 14 residues long. Germline assignment: CDR1 SGHNT and CDR2 YYREEE (reference sequence). DNA for the CDR3: TGTGCCAGCAGCTTGGGTTCTGGCCGCCAGACGCAGTATTTT. It specifies CASSLGSGRQTQYF.

The rearrangement joins TRBV7-3 to TRBJ2-1; 7 bases are shared with TRBD2. J was trimmed by 5 bases and V by 5 bases; bases with no gene match: 6. The length of the CDR3 is 14 residues. Germline V gives CDR1 SGHTA, CDR2 FQGTGA. CDR3 in amino acids: CASSPTSRNNEQFF. The CDR3, as DNA: TGTGCCAGCAGCCCGACTAGCCGGAACAATGAGCAGTTCTTC.

This chain links TRBV5-1 with TRBJ1-3, with D possibly matching TRBD1 (6 bases). V lost 0 bases and J 2 bases, leaving 12 bases between the germline ends. CDR3 length: 16 residues. Germline V CDR1 and CDR2: SGHRS, YFSETQ. The CDR3 DNA is TGCGCCAGCAGCTTGGGACCCCAGGGGACTGGAAACACCATATATTTT. Its protein is CASSLGPQGTGNTIYF.